Shown below are 17 T cell receptor beta chains from a single sample sequenced in a study of control samples from healthy donors and cancer patients. Clones were sequenced by immunoSEQ multiplex PCR, and TCRdb holds only the in-frame ones, with some missing. Here the sample spans about 75,000 clones, about 95% being singletons. Sequencing was carried out using blood. The receptors were gathered from a woman aged 40-49 years in good health.

This rearrangement joins TRBV4-2 to TRBJ2-2; TRBD2 agrees at 8 bases. V lost 4 bases, J lost 4 bases, and 11 bases stayed unmatched. Germline V gene data show CDR1 as LGHNA and CDR2 as YNFKEQ. This CDR3 comprises 17 residues. This CDR3 reads CASSPESGSGGTGELFF. CDR3 sequence (DNA): TGTGCCAGCAGCCCCGAGAGCGGGAGCGGAGGCACCGGGGAGCTGTTTTTT.

The chain links TRBV7-9 to TRBJ1-1; TRBD1 is a possible D gene (5 bases). There are 14 residues in the CDR3. In germline, CDR1 is SEHNR, CDR2 FQNEAQ (reference sequence). V lost 4 bases, J lost 0 bases, and 9 bases lay in between. The CDR3 bases are TGTGCCAGCAGCTCCCAGGGAATGAACACTGAAGCTTTCTTT. Translating it yields CASSSQGMNTEAFF.

V is TRBV7-9 and J is TRBJ2-7, with 7 bases that match TRBD1. The germline V gene has CDR1 SEHNR and CDR2 FQNEAQ (reference sequence). The length of the CDR3 is 14 residues. The junction had 8 bases not matched to a gene; V was cut back by 5 bases and J by 4 bases. The CDR3, as DNA: TGTGCCAGCAGCCTCGGACAGGAGGCGTACGAGCAGTACTTC. It specifies CASSLGQEAYEQYF.

The count of this clone is one. The rearrangement uses TRBV10-2 and TRBJ1-1; D is undetermined. The CDR3 runs to 14 residues. CDR1 and CDR2 from the germline V gene are WSHSY and SAAADI. The V gene lost 7 bases and the J gene lost 0 bases, with 12 bases spanning the gap. In DNA, the CDR3 is TGCGCCAGCATAACATCTAATCTGAACACTGAAGCTTTCTTT. Translating it yields CASITSNLNTEAFF.

This chain uses TRBV19 with TRBJ2-1; 10 bases line up with TRBD2. V dropped 1 base and J dropped 8; count of bases not matched to a gene: 2. The CDR3 has 14 amino acids. Germline CDR1 is LNHDA and CDR2 is SQIVND (reference sequence). The DNA of the CDR3 is TGTGCCAGTAGTATAGCTAGCGGGAGCTATGAGCAGTTCTTC. As protein: CASSIASGSYEQFF.

J is TRBJ1-1 and V is TRBV2; a weak D match, TRBD1 (5 bases). V lost 8 bases to trimming and J lost 4 bases, with 14 bases between them. The CDR3 extends over 13 amino acids. Germline V gene sequence: CDR1 SNHLY, CDR2 FYNNEI. CDR3 sequence reads: CASFRLGGTEAFF. DNA of the CDR3: TGTGCCAGCTTTCGGCTCGGGGGCACTGAAGCTTTCTTT. Drawing the rest from reference TRBV2 and TRBJ1-1, the complete variable domain is EPEVTQTPSHQVTQMGQEVILRCVPISNHLYFYWYRQILGQKVEFLVSFYNNEISEKSEIFDDQFSVERPDGSNFTLKIRSTKLEDSAMYFCASFRLGGTEAFFGQGTRLTVV.

On this clone: Mismatch with germline at one junction end may stem from a read error. The CDR3 DNA sequence: TGTGCCAGCAGCCAAACCGGGACAGGGATACCCTTC. Its protein is CASSQTGTGIPF. The chain uses TRBV6-5 and TRBJ2-7; TRBD1 agrees at 9 bases. CDR3 length: 12 amino acids. Germline CDR1 is MNHEY and CDR2 is SVGAGI.

The chain has TRBV19 and TRBJ2-1; 7 bases are a match to TRBD1. With 5 bases clipped from V and 2 bases from J, the junction kept 6 bases outside the gene matches. CDR1 is LNHDA, CDR2 SQIVND, per germline (reference sequence). The CDR3 covers 15 residues. The CDR3: CASSPGDSTYNEQFF. The DNA of the CDR3 is TGTGCCAGTAGTCCAGGGGACAGTACCTACAATGAGCAGTTCTTC. The full variable domain, with the rest looked up from reference TRBV19 and TRBJ2-1, is DGGITQSPKYLFRKEGQNVTLSCEQNLNHDAMYWYRQDPGQGLRLIYYSQIVNDFQKGDIAEGYSVSREKKESFPLTVTSAQKNPTAFYLCASSPGDSTYNEQFFGPGTRLTVL.

V usage is TRBV7-9 and J usage is TRBJ1-4, with D unclear. Trimming took off 9 bases at V and 0 bases at J, with 8 bases between the two ends. Germline assignment: CDR1 SEHNR and CDR2 FQNEAQ (reference sequence). The CDR3 runs 13 residues. The CDR3 bases are TGTGCCAGTAAAACTTCAACTAATGAAAAACTGTTTTTT. Its protein is CASKTSTNEKLFF. Complete variable domain (other parts from reference TRBV7-9 and TRBJ1-4): DTGVSQNPRHKITKRGQNVTFRCDPISEHNRLYWYRQTLGQGPEFLTYFQNEAQLEKSRLLSDRFSAERPKGSFSTLEIQRTEQGDSAMYLCASKTSTNEKLFFGSGTQLSVL.

The chain joins TRBV5-1 to TRBJ1-2, with 7 positions matching TRBD1. The CDR3 covers 14 residues. The junction had 7 bases not matched to a gene; V was cut back by 0 bases and J by 8 bases. Germline CDR1 SGHRS, CDR2 YFSETQ. CDR3 sequence (DNA): TGCGCCAGCAGCTTGGGCAGGGGGGCAGAAGGCTACACCTTC. Translated: CASSLGRGAEGYTF.

V and J are TRBV7-2 and TRBJ2-2; TRBD2 matches at 8 bases. V was pared by 8 bases and J by 4 bases, with 6 bases of the junction left unmatched. CDR1 is SGHTA, CDR2 FQGNSA, per germline. CDR3 length: 14 amino acids. The CDR3 DNA sequence: TGTGCCAGCCTTGCGGGGGGATTCACCGGGGAGCTGTTTTTT. As protein: CASLAGGFTGELFF.

The chain carries TRBV5-8 and TRBJ1-1, with 8 bases aligning to TRBD1. The germline V gene encodes CDR1 SGHTS and CDR2 YDEGEE. Trimming removed 0 bases from V and 10 bases from J; junction bases left unmatched: 2. CDR3 length: 12 amino acids. The CDR3 DNA follows: TGTGCCAGCAGCTTGGCCACAGGGGGAGCTTTCTTT. Its protein product is CASSLATGGAFF. Variable domain in full (rest from reference TRBV5-8 and TRBJ1-1): EAGVTQSPTHLIKTRGQQATLRCSPISGHTSVYWYQQALGLGLQFLLWYDEGEERNRGNFPPRFSGRQFPNYSSELNVNALELEDSALYLCASSLATGGAFFGQGTRLTVV.

The chain uses TRBV12-1 and TRBJ1-2. TRBV12-1 corresponds to a pseudogene. This CDR3 spans 14 amino acids. The CDR3 DNA sequence: TGTGCCAGCACCCCGAGCAGAGGGCCCTATGGCTACACCTTC. Encoded protein: CASTPSRGPYGYTF.

This clone was counted once. V is TRBV7-9 and J is TRBJ2-2; 9 nucleotides match TRBD2. The trim removed 1 base at V and 6 bases at J, leaving 12 bases unmatched. The CDR3 covers 18 residues. Germline values: CDR1 SEHNR, CDR2 FQNEAQ (reference sequence). CDR3 coding DNA: TGTGCCAGCAGCTTAGAATTTATGGTGGGACTAGCCTCCGGGGAGCTGTTTTTT. It codes for CASSLEFMVGLASGELFF.

Relative to its sample, this clone is medium-sized. The chain recombines TRBV4-1 with TRBJ1-2; 8 bases map to TRBD1. This CDR3 is 16 amino acids long. Trimming cost V 1 base and J 3 bases; bases outside gene matches: 7. CDR1 and CDR2 from the germline V gene are MGHRA and YSYEKL. CDR3 DNA sequence: TGCGCCAGCAGCCAAGGTTACAGGGGGATCGACTATGGCTACACCTTC. It specifies CASSQGYRGIDYGYTF.

The CDR3 coding sequence is TGTGCCAGTAGTAAAACTCCAGGGTACCCTGAAGCTTTCTTT. Translated, it gives CASSKTPGYPEAFF. This chain links TRBV19 with TRBJ1-1; D may be TRBD1 (5 bases). Germline V lookup: CDR1 LNHDA, CDR2 SQIVND (reference sequence). The CDR3 has 14 residues. Trimming left V 4 bases short and J 6 bases short, with 15 bases between.

This chain connects TRBV5-5 to TRBJ1-4; 7 bases are a match to TRBD1. V dropped 4 bases and J dropped 5; count of bases not matched to a gene: 8. CDR3 size: 15 residues. The germline gives CDR1 SGHKS, CDR2 YYEKEE (reference sequence). CDR3 sequence: CASSPRDSRNEKLFF. In DNA, the CDR3 is TGTGCCAGCAGCCCAAGGGACAGTAGAAATGAAAAACTGTTTTTT.